This T cell receptor (beta chain) was captured by sequencing in a study of tumor-infiltrating lymphocytes in primary liver carcinoma. Study as a whole: Tumors, staged T1-T3 N0M0, spanned about 4.2 to 11 cm. The yield of productive TCRbeta reads per sample was roughly 3.5 to 7.13 million and was similar across tissue types.

Relative to its sample, this clonotype is hyperexpanded. The antigen is unknown. Without any cell sorting, roughly 18-31 mg of bulk tissue yielded co-extracted RNA and DNA. Study-level findings and limits: A fraction of only about 7.5-25% of top clones appeared in all five tumor regions. Tumor-adjacent and tumor-blood pairs overlapped less than tumor region pairs did.

In germline, CDR1 is SGHAT, CDR2 FQNNGV. CDR3 length: 14 residues. With 2 bases removed from V and 2 bases from J, the gap between germline ends came to 10 bases. A constant-region primer served to make TCR beta cDNA from around 540 ng total RNA. TCR beta libraries came from three nested multiplex PCR rounds using slightly modified ARM-PCR. Researchers ran the first two PCR rounds for about 11 cycles each with TRBV1-TRBV30 forward primers and a C-beta reverse primer. TCRdb redid the calling of the multiplex PCR reads with MiXCR, one entry per CDR3 protein. The sample consists of 45,000 to 55,000 distinct CDR3 sequences, 60% to 85% of them appearing once.

This sequence joins TRBV11-2 and TRBJ2-7; D is unresolved. This clonotype was obtained from a man between 35 and 55 years old with primary liver carcinoma and hepatitis B virus infection. The sequenced sample consisted of liver tumor tissue from sampling region 5. This sample's subset: tumor region T5, tumor centre. The CDR3 sequence is CASSLTDTAYEQYF. CDR3 sequence (DNA): TGTGCCAGCAGCTTAACTGACACTGCCTACGAGCAGTACTTC.